The 28 T cell receptor beta chains given below trace back to one sample, sequenced in a study of blood T cells in healthy people across ages. Together with a sample-barcoded 5' primer, a J-beta primer mix was included in a second PCR lasting roughly 6 to 12 cycles. TCRdb independently ran MiXCR on the 5' RACE reads; one entry per CDR3 protein. The sample includes about 780,000 distinct CDR3 sequences, 35% to 50% of them seen just once. Sequenced: blood. The receptors originated from a man older than 75 in good health.

The V gene is TRBV12-3 or TRBV12-4, the J gene TRBJ2-3; the D gene is possibly TRBD2 (5 bases). V shed 5 bases and J shed 4 bases, with 10 bases lying between them. The CDR3 loop spans 13 amino acids. The CDR3 DNA follows: TGTGCCAGCAGTACCCGGCGGGCAGATACGCAGTATTTT. Translation: CASSTRRADTQYF.

The chain combines TRBV2 with TRBJ2-7; 8 nucleotides align to TRBD2. The ends lost 4 bases at V and 7 bases at J; junction bases unmatched: 12. This CDR3 is built from 15 residues. Germline lookup yields CDR1 SNHLY and CDR2 FYNNEI. The CDR3 region is CASSVGSGNPFEQYF. The CDR3 nucleotides are TGTGCCAGCAGTGTTGGTAGCGGGAATCCCTTTGAGCAGTACTTC.

The chain recombines TRBV5-1 with TRBJ2-1; D tentatively fits TRBD1 or TRBD2 (5 bases each). CDR1 and CDR2 (germline): SGHRS, YFSETQ. CDR3 length: 17 amino acids. V was shortened by 0 bases and J by 2 bases, with 15 bases between the two germline ends. In DNA form, the CDR3 reads TGCGCCAGCAGCTTGGAAATTCTGGGGACCCCCTACAATGAGCAGTTCTTC. It specifies CASSLEILGTPYNEQFF.

The chain uses TRBV20-1 and TRBJ2-7; 8 positions match TRBD1. The better agreement between TRBJ2-5 and the DNA end casts doubt on the J call. CDR1 is DFQATT, CDR2 SNEGSKA, per germline (reference sequence). The CDR3 has 14 amino acids. The CDR3 region is CSATGQGYPETQYF. The CDR3 DNA sequence: TGCAGTGCTACCGGACAGGGTTATCCAGAGACCCAGTACTTC.

This clonotype was seen just once. A single base separates this from a much larger clone, so it may be a read error. This chain uses TRBV18 with TRBJ2-1, with TRBD2 matching over 9 bases. The J call may be wrong; the DNA end is better matched by TRBJ2-7. The CDR3 is 15 residues long. Germline-derived CDR1 and CDR2 are KGHSH and LQKENI. CDR3 sequence reads: CASSPGGRAYNEQYF. The DNA of the CDR3 is TGTGCCAGCTCACCAGGCGGGAGGGCCTACAATGAGCAGTACTTC.

V gene TRBV27 combines with J gene TRBJ2-5, with a weak D call TRBD2 (6 bases). The J call may be incorrect, as the DNA end agrees better with TRBJ2-7. Germline V CDR1 and CDR2: MNHEY, SMNVEV (reference sequence). This CDR3 has 15 amino acids. The CDR3: CASSLKRGIVYEQYF. The CDR3 DNA is TGTGCCAGCAGCCTTAAACGGGGGATAGTATACGAGCAGTACTTC.

This clonotype showed up just a few times. The V gene is TRBV5-1, the J gene TRBJ2-1; D possibly corresponds to TRBD2 (5 bases). The germline CDR1 and CDR2 sequences are SGHRS and YFSETQ. CDR3 size: 15 residues. Deletions cut 1 base from V and 0 bases from J, with 8 bases between. CDR3 protein: CASSLYGNSYNEQFF. The CDR3, as DNA: TGCGCCAGCAGCTTGTACGGGAACTCCTACAATGAGCAGTTCTTC. The variable domain in full, with the rest retrieved from reference TRBV5-1 and TRBJ2-1, is KAGVTQTPRYLIKTRGQQVTLSCSPISGHRSVSWYQQTPGQGLQFLFEYFSETQRNKGNFPGRFSGRQFSNSRSEMNVSTLELGDSALYLCASSLYGNSYNEQFFGPGTRLTVL.

This clonotype was seen only once. The CDR3 DNA reads as TGCAGTGCAACCTGGCCAGTTACTAGCCTCTACACAGATACGCAGTATTTT. Protein product: CSATWPVTSLYTDTQYF. The genes are TRBV20-1 and TRBJ2-3; a possible D gene is TRBD2 (6 bases). Germline CDR1 DFQATT, CDR2 SNEGSKA (reference sequence). This CDR3 comprises 17 residues. The V gene lost 6 bases and the J gene lost 2 bases, with 24 bases spanning the gap.

V is TRBV9 and J is TRBJ2-1, with 14 nucleotides matching TRBD2. This CDR3 is 16 amino acids long. Germline V gene lookup returns CDR1 SGDLS and CDR2 YYNGEE. The junction had 3 bases not matched to a gene; V was cut back by 2 bases and J by 5 bases. The CDR3 DNA is TGTGCCAGCAGCGTTGGGACTAGCGGGAGAAACAATGAGCAGTTCTTC. It is translated as CASSVGTSGRNNEQFF.

The chain recombines TRBV6-2 or TRBV6-3 with TRBJ2-7, with TRBD2 matching over 11 bases. V shed 7 bases, J shed 0 bases, and the junction held 11 bases outside the gene matches. CDR1 is MNHEY, CDR2 SVGEGT, per germline. The length of the CDR3 is 17 residues. CDR3 region: CASNQGLTSGNSYEQYF. CDR3 coding DNA: TGTGCCAGCAACCAAGGATTGACTAGCGGGAACTCCTACGAGCAGTACTTC.

The count of this clonotype is one. This rearrangement joins TRBV7-8 to TRBJ1-2; D not certain. The germline CDR1 and CDR2 sequences are SGHVS and FQNEAQ. V gave up 4 bases and J gave up 6 bases, with 9 bases separating them. The CDR3 covers 12 residues. CDR3 sequence (DNA): TGTGCCAGCAGCTCAGTGTTTGATGGCTACACCTTC. It translates to CASSSVFDGYTF.

This chain connects TRBV29-1 to TRBJ1-4; D gene unclear. The CDR3 spans 11 residues. With 5 bases removed from V and 7 bases from J, the gap between germline ends came to 8 bases. Germline V gene data show CDR1 as SQVTM and CDR2 as ANQGSEA. CDR3 loop: CSVLLGEKLFF. DNA for the CDR3: TGCAGCGTTTTATTGGGTGAAAAACTGTTTTTT.

V is TRBV7-6 and J is TRBJ2-1; D might be TRBD1 or TRBD2, each matching 6 bases. This CDR3 region has 16 residues. CDR1 and CDR2 from the germline V gene are SGHVS and FNYEAQ. V shed 5 bases and J shed 9 bases, with 23 bases lying between them. CDR3 nucleotides: TGTGCCAGCAGCGTAAACCCCGGGACAATAGCGGTTGAGCAGTTCTTC. As protein: CASSVNPGTIAVEQFF.

Only one count was recorded for this clonotype. J is TRBJ2-5 and V is TRBV4-2, with 9 bases lining up with TRBD2. V lost 0 bases and J lost 1; bases outside the gene matches: 6. The CDR3 consists of 17 residues. CDR1 and CDR2 from the germline V gene are LGHNA and YNFKEQ. The CDR3 coding sequence is TGTGCCAGCAGCCAAGAGTCAGGGCGGGAGGGCCAAGAGACCCAGTACTTC. Residues: CASSQESGREGQETQYF.

In nucleotides, the CDR3 is TGTGCCAGCAGTAGCCGGGACACAAATTCACCCCTCCACTTT. Its translation is CASSSRDTNSPLHF. The chain uses TRBV6-5 and TRBJ1-6; possible D gene TRBD1, 6 bases. Germline-derived CDR1 and CDR2 are MNHEY and SVGAGI. CDR3 size: 14 residues. The V end was cut by 5 bases, the J end by 7 bases, with 12 bases between.

In regard to this clonotype: This may be a read error: a much more frequent sequence differs by one nucleotide. The rearrangement links TRBV6-2 or TRBV6-3 to TRBJ2-7; possibly TRBD2 for D (6 bases). The germline CDR1 and CDR2 sequences are MNHEY and SVGEGT. The CDR3 consists of 12 residues. Trimming cost V 4 bases and J 9 bases, with 13 bases left between them. CDR3 amino acids: CASSSLGSVQYF. CDR3 bases: TGTGCCAGCAGTTCCCTCGGGAGTGTGCAGTACTTC.

V is TRBV14 and J is TRBJ1-1, with no clear D. V lost 1 base to trimming and J lost 1 base, with 7 bases between them. Germline V lookup: CDR1 SGHDN, CDR2 FVKESK. The CDR3 sequence is 14 residues long. The CDR3 nucleotides read TGTGCCAGCAGCCAAGTCCGGGGGAACACTGAAGCTTTCTTT. It specifies CASSQVRGNTEAFF.

This clonotype has more than one count but fewer than ten. V and J are TRBV5-1 and TRBJ2-7, with D unresolved. Germline loops: CDR1 SGHRS, CDR2 YFSETQ. With 0 bases removed from V and 7 bases from J, the gap between germline ends came to 11 bases. The CDR3 has 13 amino acids. This CDR3 is CASSLEPSHEQYF. DNA for the CDR3: TGCGCCAGCAGCTTGGAACCTAGTCATGAGCAGTACTTC.

This clonotype has only a few counts. The chain couples TRBV28 to TRBJ2-1; D might be TRBD2 (6 bases). Germline V gives CDR1 MDHEN, CDR2 SYDVKM. V shed 7 bases and J shed 3 bases, with 16 bases lying between them. The CDR3 extends over 15 amino acids. CDR3 amino acids: CASTRDFDYYNEQFF. CDR3 DNA: TGTGCCAGCACACGGGACTTCGACTACTACAATGAGCAGTTCTTC. The whole variable domain, filled in from reference TRBV28 and TRBJ2-1, reads DVKVTQSSRYLVKRTGEKVFLECVQDMDHENMFWYRQDPGLGLRLIYFSYDVKMKEKGDIPEGYSVSREKKERFSLILESASTNQTSMYLCASTRDFDYYNEQFFGPGTRLTVL.

The chain employs TRBV20-1 and TRBJ2-5; the match to TRBD2 covers 10 bases. TRBJ2-7 matches the DNA end more closely, so the J call is doubtful. Germline V gene lookup returns CDR1 DFQATT and CDR2 SNEGSKA (reference sequence). The CDR3 runs to 16 residues. The CDR3 reads CSARDRLAGESYEQYF. In DNA, the CDR3 is TGCAGTGCTAGAGATCGGCTAGCGGGAGAAAGTTACGAGCAGTACTTC.

This clonotype was detected only a few times. This chain links TRBV18 with TRBJ2-1; weak D call: TRBD2 (6 bases). With 1 base removed from V and 10 bases from J, the gap between germline ends came to 23 bases. The CDR3 runs 17 residues. Germline lookup yields CDR1 KGHSH and CDR2 LQKENI. The CDR3 protein is CASSPRGTALATREQFF. DNA of the CDR3: TGTGCCAGCTCACCACGAGGGACTGCTCTAGCGACAAGGGAGCAGTTCTTC.

The chain is built from TRBV12-3 or TRBV12-4 and TRBJ2-4; 10 bases are shared with TRBD1. The J call may not be correct, given that the DNA end is closer to TRBJ2-7. The CDR3 totals 16 residues. CDR3 nucleotides: TGTGCCAGCAGTTCCACCGGGACAGGGGCTTCCTACGAGCAGTACTTC. Translating gives CASSSTGTGASYEQYF.

The chain joins TRBV28 to TRBJ1-2; TRBD1 might be the D (5 bases). Trimming pared 3 bases from V and 2 bases from J, leaving 10 bases between. Germline lookup yields CDR1 MDHEN and CDR2 SYDVKM. The CDR3 is 14 amino acids. This CDR3 is CASSLGRMNYGYTF. Here the CDR3 DNA reads TGTGCCAGCAGTTTGGGACGGATGAACTATGGCTACACCTTC.

This chain links TRBV10-3 with TRBJ2-4, with D perhaps TRBD2 (5 bases). The DNA matches TRBJ2-7 better at its end, which makes the J call doubtful. Germline V gene sequence: CDR1 ENHRY, CDR2 SYGVKD. The CDR3 sequence is 14 residues long. The CDR3 is CAIKPGSQDYEQYF. The CDR3 bases are TGTGCCATCAAGCCGGGATCTCAGGATTACGAGCAGTACTTC.

This clonotype was detected ten times or more. Compared with germline, one end of the junction differs, possibly owing to a read error. This chain links TRBV5-1 with TRBJ2-7, with D maybe TRBD2 (5 bases). The CDR3 runs to 13 residues. Germline CDR1 SGHRS, CDR2 YFSETQ. The CDR3 sequence: CASSLDGTYEQYF. The CDR3 region has the DNA TGTGCCAGCAGTTTAGACGGGACCTACGAGCAGTACTTC. Complete variable domain (other parts from reference TRBV5-1 and TRBJ2-7): KAGVTQTPRYLIKTRGQQVTLSCSPISGHRSVSWYQQTPGQGLQFLFEYFSETQRNKGNFPGRFSGRQFSNSRSEMNVSTLELGDSALYLCASSLDGTYEQYFGPGTRLTVT.

J is TRBJ2-3 and V is TRBV20-1; D unclear. Germline assignment: CDR1 DFQATT and CDR2 SNEGSKA (reference sequence). CDR3 size: 15 residues. V was shortened by 3 bases and J by 1 base, with 14 bases between the two germline ends. The CDR3 loop is CSARDQGVGTDTQYF. The CDR3, as DNA: TGCAGTGCTAGGGATCAAGGAGTCGGCACAGATACGCAGTATTTT.

The genes are TRBV12-3 or TRBV12-4 and TRBJ1-2; 9 bases agree with TRBD1. The CDR3 runs to 14 residues. The V and J ends lost 5 bases and 6 bases, in that order; junction bases with no gene match: 7. The CDR3, as DNA: TGTGCCAGCAGTCCGCGGGGACAGGGCAATGGCTACACCTTC. It is translated as CASSPRGQGNGYTF.

This clonotype was seen a handful of times. CDR3 sequence reads: CASRLGTGTGGEQYF. In DNA form, the CDR3 reads TGTGCCAGCAGGCTGGGAACCGGGACAGGGGGCGAGCAGTACTTC. The chain recombines TRBV2 with TRBJ2-7; 11 nucleotides match TRBD1. Germline CDR1 and CDR2: SNHLY and FYNNEI. The V segment lost 6 bases and the J segment 6 bases; nucleotides outside the gene matches: 10. The CDR3 covers 15 residues.